Described below is a single T cell receptor (beta chain) sequence and its context. This clone came up once. Its antigen has not been determined. Base qualities are not provided; no much larger clone lies one nucleotide away. At diagnosis, peripheral blood, uninvolved tumor-adjacent lung and tumor were collected and were preserved as a mix of fresh-frozen and FFPE material. For TCR repertoire profiling, the blood samples were analyzed as peripheral blood mononuclear cells. The CDR3 goes from the cysteine to the phenylalanine over 15 residues. Only the CDR3 part of the read is kept: 45 bases, read in frame from the first base. V sheds 7 bases and J sheds 1 base, leaving 16 bases between their ends. CDR1 and CDR2 were assigned from the germline V gene as MNHNS and SASEGT. These data belong to a study of T cells in localized non-small cell lung cancer (dated by TCRdb to about 2020). Regarding the study in general: The study analyzed T cell repertoires of hundreds of early-stage NSCLC patients, comparing tumors and uninvolved tumor-adjacent lungs. The mean age of the NSCLC patients was about 70 years, with 130 or so men and approximately 100 women. The cohort comprised around 240 treatment-naïve NSCLC patients with resected, localized lung tumors. Overall study outcomes, separate from this receptor: Since the design was exploratory, TCR variables were selected using unadjusted p-values with no false-discovery rate correction. A median of 57 of the top 100 tumor clones turned up in the paired uninvolved adjacent lung, and roughly 28 of those clones also ranked among the top 100 of that same adjacent lung. Because multi-region sequencing of the tumors was not done, intratumor heterogeneity could not be ruled out. Uninvolved tumor-adjacent lung showed the highest T cell clonality, higher than tumor, which suggests more focused antigenic responses in the adjacent lung. Higher T cell density in blood was associated with longer overall survival, whereas higher clonality in adjacent lung was associated with shorter survival.

The immunoSEQ Assay was used to sequence TCR beta CDR3 regions from DNA. The published analysis was carried out like this. To compute T cell density, TCR beta template counts were normalized to usable DNA, which was estimated by amplifying housekeeping genes. Richness was estimated with the preseqR package, extrapolating to 400,000 templates for PBMC samples and 120,000 templates for tissue samples. Clonality was calculated as one minus Pielou's evenness. To identify tissue-enriched TCRs, differential abundance testing was run on productive amino-acid clonotypes with a minimum total count of 5 and an alpha of 0.1. Repertoire overlap between compartments was quantified with the Jaccard Index and Morisita Overlap Index. GLIPH clustered TCR beta CDR3s with public tetramer-defined viral CDR3s; viral motifs required at least three viral sequences plus V-gene enrichment. TCRdb holds this immuneACCESS table with in-frame rearrangements only. Some clones are missing; in checked studies, unresolved V genes explain under half, and the rest has no known cause. From that table come the V and J calls and clone size; the DNA was used to work out D and trimming. A total of about 21,000 clones appear in this sample, 70% to 85% of them only once. Together, the top ten hold 2% to 2.5% of the sample.

The source was peripheral blood, collected before any cancer treatment. This receptor was obtained from a man aged 40-75 years with stage I lung adenocarcinoma. In this chain, TRBV6-1 is recombined with TRBJ2-5, with TRBD2 perhaps the D gene, on 6 matching bases. The DNA is as follows: TGTGCCAGCACCCCCCTAGCGAACCTCCAAGAGACCCAGTACTTC. Translation gives CASTPLANLQETQYF.